Below, 27 T cell receptor beta chains from the same sample are listed, as sequenced in a study of OX40 agonist ivuxolimab in advanced cancers. Libraries were prepared by immunoSEQ multiplex PCR; TCRdb keeps only in-frame clonotypes and omits some of them. This table has about 88,000 clones, 80% to 90% appearing once. This sample comprised CD4+ or CD8+ T cells sorted from blood, obtained in a trial of the OX40 agonist ivuxolimab. These receptors all come from an adult with an advanced solid tumor such as melanoma, head and neck, liver or kidney cancer.

The genes are TRBV7-9 and TRBJ1-2; 12 nucleotides agree with TRBD1. In germline, CDR1 is SEHNR, CDR2 FQNEAQ (reference sequence). V was pared by 6 bases and J by 1 base, with 9 bases of the junction left unmatched. The CDR3 extends over 17 amino acids. CDR3 DNA: TGTGCCAGCAGTTCCCGGGACAGGGGGCTGGATAACTATGGCTACACCTTC. Translated: CASSSRDRGLDNYGYTF.

CDR3 sequence reads: CASSTPGAGASNEQFF. The CDR3 DNA is TGTGCCAGCAGTACGCCGGGGGCGGGGGCCTCCAATGAGCAGTTCTTC. The V and J genes are TRBV6-6 and TRBJ2-1; the D gene is possibly TRBD2 (7 bases). This CDR3 is built from 16 residues. CDR1 and CDR2 (germline): MNHNY, SVGAGI (reference sequence). V lost 5 bases to trimming and J lost 6 bases, with 20 bases between them.

The chain couples TRBV19 to TRBJ2-7; 10 bases align to TRBD1. V gave up 6 bases and J gave up 5 bases; unmatched junction bases: 7. This CDR3 is built from 14 residues. In germline, CDR1 is LNHDA, CDR2 SQIVND (reference sequence). The DNA of the CDR3 is TGTGCCAGTAGCAGACAGGGGGCAGGGAACGAGCAGTACTTC. It yields the protein CASSRQGAGNEQYF.

V is TRBV7-9 and J is TRBJ2-7, with 7 nucleotides matching TRBD2. With V trimmed by 5 bases and J by 3 bases, 4 bases remained unmatched. CDR3 length: 13 amino acids. Germline CDR1 is SEHNR and CDR2 is FQNEAQ (reference sequence). The CDR3 sequence: CASSRGLIYEQYF. CDR3 DNA sequence: TGTGCCAGCAGCAGGGGACTAATCTACGAGCAGTACTTC.

The CDR3 sequence is CSVRPQGGSYEQYF. The CDR3 coding sequence is TGCAGCGTCAGACCCCAGGGGGGCTCCTACGAGCAGTACTTC. This rearrangement joins TRBV29-1 to TRBJ2-7; D possibly corresponds to TRBD1 (7 bases). V lost 6 bases to trimming and J lost 0 bases, with 15 bases between them. CDR3 length equals 14 residues. In germline, CDR1 is SQVTM, CDR2 ANQGSEA.

DNA for the CDR3: TGCAGCGTGGCCCGGACTAGCGAGGACTCCTACGAGCAGTACTTC. Residues: CSVARTSEDSYEQYF. V usage is TRBV29-1 and J usage is TRBJ2-7, with 9 bases lining up with TRBD2. This CDR3 contains 15 residues. Trimming at V came to 6 bases and at J to 0 bases, leaving 9 bases not matched to a gene. Germline assignment: CDR1 SQVTM and CDR2 ANQGSEA.

The chain uses TRBV5-6 and TRBJ2-3; TRBD1 is a possible D gene (6 bases). Germline-derived CDR1 and CDR2 are SGHDT and YYEEEE. The V and J ends lost 1 base and 4 bases respectively, with 19 bases between them. There are 17 residues in the CDR3. CDR3 DNA: TGTGCCAGCAGCTTGTCTGGGACACCCCTTCTTTCAGATACGCAGTATTTT. This codes for CASSLSGTPLLSDTQYF.

This rearrangement joins TRBV7-9 to TRBJ1-2, with 9 bases matching TRBD1. The trim removed 3 bases at V and 3 bases at J, leaving 5 bases unmatched. The CDR3 totals 15 residues. CDR1 is SEHNR, CDR2 FQNEAQ, per germline (reference sequence). The CDR3, as DNA: TGTGCCAGCAGCTTTGGACAGGGGCGGGACTATGGCTACACCTTC. Amino acids: CASSFGQGRDYGYTF.

This clone was seen a single time. DNA for the CDR3: TGTGCCAGCAGCTTGGATCCCCGACAGAGTGAAGCTTTCTTT. Residues: CASSLDPRQSEAFF. The rearrangement joins TRBV5-6 to TRBJ1-1; D perhaps matches TRBD1 (5 bases). The V and J ends lost 0 bases and 7 bases respectively, with 13 bases between them. The CDR3 sequence is 14 residues long. Germline V gene data show CDR1 as SGHDT and CDR2 as YYEEEE.

The chain links TRBV6-6 to TRBJ2-7; tentatively, D is TRBD1 or TRBD2 (5 bases each). In germline, CDR1 is MNHNY, CDR2 SVGAGI (reference sequence). V shed 0 bases and J shed 7 bases, with 19 bases lying between them. This CDR3 spans 16 amino acids. CDR3 residues: CASSYSGRNGPGEQYF. The CDR3 DNA is TGTGCCAGCAGTTACTCGGGGCGGAACGGGCCGGGGGAGCAGTACTTC.

The gene calls are TRBV27 and TRBJ1-1; possibly TRBD1 for D (5 bases). The V and J ends lost 3 bases and 5 bases respectively, with 10 bases between them. The CDR3 is made up of 13 amino acids. The germline V gene encodes CDR1 MNHEY and CDR2 SMNVEV (reference sequence). CDR3 loop: CASSFSRATEAFF. Here the CDR3 DNA reads TGTGCCAGCAGTTTCAGCAGGGCAACTGAAGCTTTCTTT.

The chain is built from TRBV11-2 and TRBJ1-3; D is perhaps TRBD1 (5 bases). Trimming took 5 bases from V and 2 from J, leaving 13 bases between them. CDR1 SGHAT and CDR2 FQNNGV come from the germline V gene. The CDR3 is made up of 15 amino acids. The CDR3, as DNA: TGTGCCAGCAGCCAGAGGGGAAATCCTGGAAACACCATATATTTT. This codes for CASSQRGNPGNTIYF.

This CDR3 is CASSWWGTRLTGELFF. The CDR3 DNA reads TGTGCCAGCAGCTGGTGGGGGACTAGGCTTACCGGGGAGCTGTTTTTT. This sequence joins TRBV5-6 and TRBJ2-2, with 8 bases aligning to TRBD2. The trim removed 3 bases at V and 5 bases at J, leaving 9 bases unmatched. The germline V gene has CDR1 SGHDT and CDR2 YYEEEE. This CDR3 has 16 residues.

This clone showed up just once. The chain employs TRBV19 and TRBJ2-6, with 9 positions matching TRBD1. The germline gives CDR1 LNHDA, CDR2 SQIVND (reference sequence). V dropped 5 bases and J dropped 4; count of bases not matched to a gene: 6. This CDR3 has 16 residues. The CDR3 loop reads CASSPGDRAGANVLTF. The CDR3 DNA follows: TGTGCCAGTAGTCCAGGGGACAGGGCCGGGGCCAACGTCCTGACTTTC. The entire variable domain, with the rest obtained from reference TRBV19 and TRBJ2-6, is as follows: DGGITQSPKYLFRKEGQNVTLSCEQNLNHDAMYWYRQDPGQGLRLIYYSQIVNDFQKGDIAEGYSVSREKKESFPLTVTSAQKNPTAFYLCASSPGDRAGANVLTFGAGSRLTVL.

Only one count was recorded for this clone. The gene calls are TRBV7-2 and TRBJ2-3; D is undetermined. In germline, CDR1 is SGHTA, CDR2 FQGNSA. The length of the CDR3 is 10 residues. The germline V and J ends were trimmed by 1 base and 9 bases, with 2 bases remaining between them. The CDR3 sequence is CASSLGTQYF. The CDR3, as DNA: TGTGCCAGCAGCTTAGGCACGCAGTATTTT.

This clone came up once. The chain links TRBV6-5 to TRBJ2-1; TRBD1 is a possible D gene (5 bases). The CDR3 sequence is 15 residues long. V dropped 5 bases and J dropped 2 bases, with 13 bases sitting between them. Germline lookup yields CDR1 MNHEY and CDR2 SVGAGI. The CDR3 protein is CASSNRRTPYNEQFF. DNA for the CDR3: TGTGCCAGCAGTAACAGGCGGACCCCCTACAATGAGCAGTTCTTC.

This clone showed up just a few times. The chain joins TRBV10-1 to TRBJ1-2, with D perhaps TRBD1 (5 bases). With 6 bases removed from V and 3 bases from J, the gap between germline ends came to 14 bases. Germline V gives CDR1 WNHNN, CDR2 SYGVQD (reference sequence). The CDR3 runs 14 residues. The CDR3 DNA follows: TGCGCCAGCAGGCGGCGGGGGGAGTACTATGGCTACACCTTC. It encodes CASRRRGEYYGYTF.

The V gene is TRBV5-1, the J gene TRBJ1-2, with TRBD1 matching 8 bases. Germline assignment: CDR1 SGHRS and CDR2 YFSETQ. This CDR3 spans 15 amino acids. The V and J ends lost 0 bases and 4 bases, in that order; junction bases with no gene match: 5. DNA of the CDR3: TGCGCCAGCAGCTTGGCCAGGGGGCAGGGCTATGGCTACACCTTC. Encoded protein: CASSLARGQGYGYTF.

This clone was seen only a few times. The chain employs TRBV9 and TRBJ2-7, with D maybe TRBD2 (8 bases). The CDR3 length is 16 residues. Trimming stripped 4 bases from V and 3 bases from J, with 20 bases between. Germline V CDR1 and CDR2: SGDLS, YYNGEE. CDR3 bases: TGTGCCAGCAGCCCGGGACAGCTAGCGGGCGTCTACGAGCAGTACTTC. The encoded protein is CASSPGQLAGVYEQYF.

The chain employs TRBV19 and TRBJ1-2; the match to TRBD1 covers 8 bases. Germline assignment: CDR1 LNHDA and CDR2 SQIVND (reference sequence). CDR3 length: 16 residues. The trim removed 5 bases at V and 2 bases at J, leaving 10 bases unmatched. CDR3 sequence: CASSPSPGGTNYGYTF. Here the CDR3 DNA reads TGTGCCAGTAGTCCTAGCCCAGGGGGCACAAACTATGGCTACACCTTC.

The gene calls are TRBV19 and TRBJ2-3; TRBD1 agrees at 9 bases. V gave up 3 bases and J gave up 1 base; unmatched junction bases: 2. Germline CDR1 is LNHDA and CDR2 is SQIVND (reference sequence). The CDR3 has 15 residues. DNA of the CDR3: TGTGCCAGTAGTATGGGGGACAGGGGCACAGATACGCAGTATTTT. It codes for CASSMGDRGTDTQYF.

This sequence joins TRBV6-1 and TRBJ1-1; no clear D gene. Germline CDR1 and CDR2: MNHNS and SASEGT. The CDR3 is made up of 16 amino acids. V was cut by 4 bases and J by 3 bases, with 18 bases left in between. The CDR3 region is CASSARSMGLDTEAFF. The CDR3 region has the DNA TGTGCCAGCAGTGCCCGATCGATGGGATTGGACACTGAAGCTTTCTTT.

This rearrangement joins TRBV7-2 to TRBJ2-2; 8 bases agree with TRBD1. The CDR3 has 14 residues. V dropped 6 bases and J dropped 5; count of bases not matched to a gene: 5. Germline CDR1 SGHTA, CDR2 FQGNSA. The CDR3 DNA sequence: TGTGCCAGCAGTTTTAACAGGGGGACCGGGGAGCTGTTTTTT. This gives the protein CASSFNRGTGELFF.

This clone has just one count. The chain employs TRBV11-2 and TRBJ2-1; no reliable D call. The CDR3 runs to 11 residues. V dropped 4 bases and J dropped 10 bases, with 8 bases sitting between them. Germline CDR1 is SGHAT and CDR2 is FQNNGV. CDR3 sequence (DNA): TGTGCCAGCAGCTCCTCCCCCGAGCAGTTCTTC. This encodes CASSSSPEQFF.

The V and J genes are TRBV29-1 and TRBJ2-3; TRBD1 or TRBD2 may be the D gene (6 bases each). Trimming left V 1 base short and J 3 bases short, with 11 bases between. The CDR3 has 14 residues. CDR1 and CDR2 from the germline V gene are SQVTM and ANQGSEA. Written as DNA, the CDR3 is TGCAGCGTTGAAGCTCAGGGGAGGACAGATACGCAGTATTTT. The encoded protein is CSVEAQGRTDTQYF.

The V call is TRBV11-2, the J call TRBJ2-3; 9 bases map to TRBD2. Germline CDR1 is SGHAT and CDR2 is FQNNGV. The CDR3 totals 16 residues. The V segment lost 1 base and the J segment 2 bases; nucleotides outside the gene matches: 4. CDR3 DNA: TGTGCCAGCAGCTTAGTGCGGGGGGGTAACACAGATACGCAGTATTTT. It yields the protein CASSLVRGGNTDTQYF.

V gene TRBV5-1 combines with J gene TRBJ1-3; D is undetermined. The germline V and J ends were trimmed by 0 bases and 9 bases, with 10 bases remaining between them. The CDR3 sequence is 13 residues long. Looked up from germline, CDR1 is SGHRS and CDR2 is YFSETQ. CDR3 in amino acids: CASSLGQEGTIYF. The CDR3 coding sequence is TGCGCCAGCAGCTTGGGGCAGGAGGGCACCATATATTTT.